The T cell receptor (beta chain) described here comes from a study of shared clonotypes between healthy human individuals. The CDR3 has 16 amino acids. Trimming at V came to 5 bases and at J to 4 bases, leaving 9 bases not matched to a gene. Germline lookup yields CDR1 SGHVS and CDR2 FQNEAQ. About this clone itself: Its antigen is not known.

Each replicate PCR on the sorted subsets used about 0.2 ug DNA (around 31,000 T cell genomes). Clones were read by immunoSEQ multiplex PCR, and TCRdb kept only the in-frame ones, dropping some. The table records about 980,000 clones, 60% to 85% of them present only once. Whole-study results and caveats: Estimated richness values were generally larger in naive subsets than in memory subsets. Only blood samples were collected, and tissue repertoires likely differ.

This chain links TRBV7-8 with TRBJ1-5; 9 nucleotides agree with TRBD1. Sequencing input: memory CD4+ T cells sorted from blood. As to subset: CD45RA-negative fraction. This TCR was recovered from a man between 18 and 35 years old in good health. The CDR3 protein is CASSPRQGGDNQPQHF. For the CDR3, the DNA is TGTGCCAGCAGCCCCAGACAGGGGGGGGATAATCAGCCCCAGCATTTT.